This T cell receptor (beta chain) was obtained from a study of T cells after yellow fever vaccination. Study-wide points: Most primary-vaccination clones reappeared after the booster (just under 98% CD4, 88% CD8).

The authors made TCR cDNA by 5'RACE template switching, adding a universal primer site and UMIs. TCRdb re-called the 5' RACE reads through MiXCR, storing one row per CDR3 protein. The repertoire holds approximately 120,000 distinct CDR3 sequences, with roughly 10% as singletons. This clonotype occurred a few times. The antigen remains undetermined. This CDR3 is 11 amino acids long. Germline assignment: CDR1 SGDLS and CDR2 YYNGEE. V lost 0 bases, J lost 8 bases, and 2 bases lay in between. The clonotype originates from a man aged 18 to 29 who received the YFV17D yellow fever vaccine. The sequencing here drew on CD8+ T cells sorted from PBMCs, taken on the day of the yellow fever booster vaccination. The chain links TRBV9 to TRBJ1-4, with D uncertain. CDR3 sequence: CASSVDEKLFF. CDR3 DNA: TGTGCCAGCAGCGTAGACGAAAAACTGTTTTTT.